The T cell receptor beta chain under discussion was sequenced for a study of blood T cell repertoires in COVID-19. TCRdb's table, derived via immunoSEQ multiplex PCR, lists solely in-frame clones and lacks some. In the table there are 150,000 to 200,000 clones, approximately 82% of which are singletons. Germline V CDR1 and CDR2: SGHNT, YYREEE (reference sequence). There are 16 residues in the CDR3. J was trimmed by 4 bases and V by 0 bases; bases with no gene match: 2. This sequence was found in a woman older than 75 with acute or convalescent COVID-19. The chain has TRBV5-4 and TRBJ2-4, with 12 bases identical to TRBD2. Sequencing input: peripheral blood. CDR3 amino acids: CASSLDGTSGKNIQYF. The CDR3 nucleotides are TGTGCCAGCAGCTTGGATGGGACTAGCGGGAAAAACATTCAGTACTTC.